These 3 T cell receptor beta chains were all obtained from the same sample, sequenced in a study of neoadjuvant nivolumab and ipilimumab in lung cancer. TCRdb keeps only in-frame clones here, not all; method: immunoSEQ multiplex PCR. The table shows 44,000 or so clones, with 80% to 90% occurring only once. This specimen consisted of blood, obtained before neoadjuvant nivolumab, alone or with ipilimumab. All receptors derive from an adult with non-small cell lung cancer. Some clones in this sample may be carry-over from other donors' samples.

CDR3 protein: CASSLVPQLETQYF. CDR3 DNA sequence: TGCGCCAGCAGCTTGGTACCCCAATTGGAGACCCAGTACTTC. The V call is TRBV5-1, the J call TRBJ2-5; the D is unclear. V dropped 0 bases and J dropped 5 bases, with 11 bases sitting between them. Per the germline V gene, CDR1 is SGHRS and CDR2 is YFSETQ. The CDR3 extends over 14 amino acids.

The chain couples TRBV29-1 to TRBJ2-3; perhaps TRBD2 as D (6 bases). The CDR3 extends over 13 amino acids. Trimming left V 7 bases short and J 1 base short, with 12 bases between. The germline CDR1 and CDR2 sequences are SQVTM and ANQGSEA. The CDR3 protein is CSAPGLGTDTQYF. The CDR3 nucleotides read TGCAGCGCACCGGGACTCGGCACAGATACGCAGTATTTT.

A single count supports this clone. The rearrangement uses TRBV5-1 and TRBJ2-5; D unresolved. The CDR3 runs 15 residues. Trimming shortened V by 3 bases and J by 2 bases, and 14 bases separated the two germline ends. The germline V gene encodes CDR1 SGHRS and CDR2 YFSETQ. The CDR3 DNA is TGCGCCAGCAGCTCAGGACCCCCCCCTCAAGAGACCCAGTACTTC. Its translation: CASSSGPPPQETQYF.